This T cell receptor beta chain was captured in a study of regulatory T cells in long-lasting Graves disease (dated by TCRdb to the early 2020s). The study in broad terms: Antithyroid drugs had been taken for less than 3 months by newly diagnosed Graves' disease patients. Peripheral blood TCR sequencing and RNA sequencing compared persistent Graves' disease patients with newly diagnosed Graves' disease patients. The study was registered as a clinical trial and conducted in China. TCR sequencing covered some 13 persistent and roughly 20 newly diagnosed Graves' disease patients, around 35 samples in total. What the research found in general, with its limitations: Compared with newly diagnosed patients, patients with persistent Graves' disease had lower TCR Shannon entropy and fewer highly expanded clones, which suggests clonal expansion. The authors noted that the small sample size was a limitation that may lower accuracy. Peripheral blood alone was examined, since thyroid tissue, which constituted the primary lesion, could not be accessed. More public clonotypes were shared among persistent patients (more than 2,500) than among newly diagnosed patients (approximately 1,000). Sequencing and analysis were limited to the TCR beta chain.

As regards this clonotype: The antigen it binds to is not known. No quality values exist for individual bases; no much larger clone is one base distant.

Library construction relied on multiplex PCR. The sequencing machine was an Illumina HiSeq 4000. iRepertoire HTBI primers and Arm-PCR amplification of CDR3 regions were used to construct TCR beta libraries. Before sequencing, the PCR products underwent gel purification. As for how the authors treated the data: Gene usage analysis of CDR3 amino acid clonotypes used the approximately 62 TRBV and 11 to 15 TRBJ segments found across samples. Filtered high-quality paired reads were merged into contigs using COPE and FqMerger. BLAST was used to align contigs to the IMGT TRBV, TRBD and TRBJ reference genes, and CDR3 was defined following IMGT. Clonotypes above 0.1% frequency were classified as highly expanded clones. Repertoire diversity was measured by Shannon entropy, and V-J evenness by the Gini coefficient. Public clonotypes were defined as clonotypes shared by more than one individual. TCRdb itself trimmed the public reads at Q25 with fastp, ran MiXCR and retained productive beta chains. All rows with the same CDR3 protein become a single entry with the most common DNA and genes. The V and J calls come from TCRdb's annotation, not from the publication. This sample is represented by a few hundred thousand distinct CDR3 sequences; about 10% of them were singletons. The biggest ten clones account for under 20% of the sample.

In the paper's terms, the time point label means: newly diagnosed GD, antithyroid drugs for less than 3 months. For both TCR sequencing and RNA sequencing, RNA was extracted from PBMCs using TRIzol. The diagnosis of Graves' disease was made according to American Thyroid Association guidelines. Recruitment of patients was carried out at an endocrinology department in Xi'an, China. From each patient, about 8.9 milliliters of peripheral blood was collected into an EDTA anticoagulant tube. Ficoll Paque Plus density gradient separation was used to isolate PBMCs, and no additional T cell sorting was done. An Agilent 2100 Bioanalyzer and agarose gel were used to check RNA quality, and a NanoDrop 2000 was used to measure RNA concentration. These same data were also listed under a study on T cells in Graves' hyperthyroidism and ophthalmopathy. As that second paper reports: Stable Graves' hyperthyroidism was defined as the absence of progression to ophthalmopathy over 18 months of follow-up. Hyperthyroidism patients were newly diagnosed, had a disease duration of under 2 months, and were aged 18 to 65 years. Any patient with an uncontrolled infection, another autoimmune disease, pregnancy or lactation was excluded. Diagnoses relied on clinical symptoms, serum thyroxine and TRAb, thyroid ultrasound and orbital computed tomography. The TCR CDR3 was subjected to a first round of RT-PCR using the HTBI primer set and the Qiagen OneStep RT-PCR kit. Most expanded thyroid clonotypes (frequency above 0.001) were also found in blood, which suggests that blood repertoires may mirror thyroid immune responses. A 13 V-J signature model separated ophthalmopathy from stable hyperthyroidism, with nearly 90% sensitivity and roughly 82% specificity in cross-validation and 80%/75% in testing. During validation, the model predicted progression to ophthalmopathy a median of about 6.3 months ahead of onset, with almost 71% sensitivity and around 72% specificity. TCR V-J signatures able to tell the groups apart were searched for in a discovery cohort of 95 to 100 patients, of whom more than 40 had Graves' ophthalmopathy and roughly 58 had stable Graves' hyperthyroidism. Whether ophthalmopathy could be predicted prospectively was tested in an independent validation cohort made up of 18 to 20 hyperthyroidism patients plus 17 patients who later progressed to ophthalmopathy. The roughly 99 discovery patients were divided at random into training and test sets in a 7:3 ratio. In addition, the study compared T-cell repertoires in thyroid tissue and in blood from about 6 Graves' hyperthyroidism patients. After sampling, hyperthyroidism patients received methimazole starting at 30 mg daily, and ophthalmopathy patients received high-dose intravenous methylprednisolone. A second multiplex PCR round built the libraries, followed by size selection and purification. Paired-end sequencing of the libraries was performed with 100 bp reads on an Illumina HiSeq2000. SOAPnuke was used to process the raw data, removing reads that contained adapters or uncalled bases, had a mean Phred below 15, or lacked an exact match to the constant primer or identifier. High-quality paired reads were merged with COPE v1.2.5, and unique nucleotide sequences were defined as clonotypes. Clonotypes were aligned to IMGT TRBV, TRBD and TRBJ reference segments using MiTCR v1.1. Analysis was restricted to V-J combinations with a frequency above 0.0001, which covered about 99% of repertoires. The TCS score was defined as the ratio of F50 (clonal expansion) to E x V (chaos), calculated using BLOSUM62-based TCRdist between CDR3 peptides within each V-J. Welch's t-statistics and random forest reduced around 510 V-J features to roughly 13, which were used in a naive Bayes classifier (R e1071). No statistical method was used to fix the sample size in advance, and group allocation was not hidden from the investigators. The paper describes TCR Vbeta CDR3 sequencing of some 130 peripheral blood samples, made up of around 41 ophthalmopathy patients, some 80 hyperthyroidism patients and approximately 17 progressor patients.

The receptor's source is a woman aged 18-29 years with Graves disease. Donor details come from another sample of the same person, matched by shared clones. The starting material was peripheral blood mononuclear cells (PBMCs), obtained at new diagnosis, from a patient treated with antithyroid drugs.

CDR3 reads: CASSKYGGFGGNTIYF. The DNA sequence reads TGTGCCAGCAGTAAATATGGAGGGTTTGGTGGAAACACCATATATTTT. In this chain, TRBV7-3 is recombined with TRBJ1-3; the D gene lacks a confident call. From cysteine to phenylalanine, the CDR3 is 16 amino acids long. Solely the CDR3 DNA is kept, with 48 bases framed from the first base. CDR1 SGHTA and CDR2 FQGTGA are derived from the germline V gene. Relative to germline, V is 6 bases shorter and J is 3 bases shorter, with 18 bases between their ends.